The T cell receptor beta chain described here comes from a study of blood T cells in healthy people across ages. This CDR3 comprises 15 residues. In germline, CDR1 is SNHLY, CDR2 FYNNEI. V was pared by 5 bases and J by 5 bases, with 16 bases between. Study-wide points: Naive and antigen-experienced cells were not separated, limiting conclusive comparison.

Using a J-beta primer mix together with a sample-barcoded 5' primer, a second PCR was run for roughly 6 to 11 cycles. Each single sample gave us at least 2.5 million CDR3-containing paired-end reads. From the 5' RACE reads, TCRdb called clonotypes with MiXCR, one entry per CDR3 protein. The sample contains more than 500,000 distinct CDR3 sequences, about 28% of which appear only once. In its sample, this clonotype was seen a few times. Its antigen is undetermined. This sample also belongs to another study, concerning T cells of mothers and their children. According to that study: An overlap that was slightly higher, though non-significant, was seen in related mother-child pairs versus unrelated pairs.

The sample consisted of blood. The sequence was obtained from a boy younger than 10 in good health. The chain recombines TRBV2 with TRBJ2-1; a possible D gene is TRBD2 (5 bases). The CDR3 DNA reads as TGTGCCAGCAGTCCCTCTCGGACTCCAGACAATGAGCAGTTCTTC. Residues: CASSPSRTPDNEQFF.